The rows below give T cell receptor beta chains drawn from one sample of a study of blood T cell repertoires in COVID-19. TCRdb's copy holds only in-frame clones and misses some; the assay was immunoSEQ multiplex PCR. The table lists over a thousand clones, approximately 94% of them singletons. The sample was peripheral blood. The receptors stem from a human donor in a cohort sampled during active COVID-19. Both conserved end residues are part of each CDR3. D genes are given only for firm matches. Size tells how often a clone was seen (once, few, many) or the class of an expanded clone, and some rows leave it out.

V	J	D	size	DNA	CDR3
TRBV19	TRBJ2-3	TRBD2	-	TGTGCCAGTAGTATAGAGAAGGGACTAGCGGGACTCCACCACACAGATACGCAGTATTTT	CASSIEKGLAGLHHTDTQYF
TRBV29-1	TRBJ1-3	-	-	TGCAGCGTTGAGGGCAGGCTCTCTGGAAACACCATATATTTT	CSVEGRLSGNTIYF
TRBV4-3	TRBJ1-5	TRBD1	once	TGCGCCAGCAGCCAGGGGACAGGGCCCACTCAGCCCCAGCATTTT	CASSQGTGPTQPQHF
TRBV18	TRBJ2-3	-	-	TGTGCCAGCTCACCAAAATTCAGTGGAGCACCGGATACGCAGTATTTT	CASSPKFSGAPDTQYF
TRBV24-1	TRBJ2-3	TRBD2	-	TGTGCCACCAAGAGCGGGGGCCGGTCGCCGCAGTATTTT	CATKSGGRSPQYF
TRBV2	TRBJ2-1	-	-	TGTGCCAGCGCGGAGGCTAGAAACAATGAGCAGTTCTTC	CASAEARNNEQFF
TRBV5-1	TRBJ2-3	TRBD2	-	TGCGCCAGCAGCTTGGGGGGTTTACGGGAGGTCCACGATACGCAGTATTTT	CASSLGGLREVHDTQYF
TRBV6-5	TRBJ2-7	-	-	TGTGCCACCCTCCCCCAGCTCGGGGGTTACGAGCAGTACTTC	CATLPQLGGYEQYF
TRBV2	TRBJ2-5	-	-	TGTGCCAGCAGTGTAAGACAGCAACAAGAGACCCAGTACTTC	CASSVRQQQETQYF
TRBV18	TRBJ1-1	TRBD1	-	TGTGCCAGCTCACCCGGGACAGGCTCTCCTCAGAACACTGAAGCTTTCTTT	CASSPGTGSPQNTEAFF
TRBV15	TRBJ2-2	-	-	TGTGCCACCAGCAGAGATATTAGGGGCGGGATAACTGGGGAGCTGTTTTTT	CATSRDIRGGITGELFF
TRBV14	TRBJ1-6	-	-	TGTGCCAGCAGCCTCGGGACAAGTAATTCACCCCTCCACTTT	CASSLGTSNSPLHF
TRBV7-2	TRBJ1-1	-	-	TGTGCCAGCAGCTTAGTAGGGAGCACTGAAGCTTTCTTT	CASSLVGSTEAFF
TRBV7-8	TRBJ2-5	TRBD2	-	TGTGCCAGCAGCTCTGGGACTAGCGGATTTCAAGAGACCCAGTACTTC	CASSSGTSGFQETQYF
TRBV6-1	TRBJ2-7	TRBD1	-	TGTGCCAGCAGTGAGATCGGACAGGGCTACGAGCAGTACTTC	CASSEIGQGYEQYF
TRBV13	TRBJ1-2	-	-	TGTGCCAGCAGCCAGACCCCGAGGGCTGACCACTATGGCTACACCTTC	CASSQTPRADHYGYTF
TRBV7-6	TRBJ2-7	TRBD1	-	TGTGCCAGCAGCTTAGGGTCTGGACAGGACTACGAGCAGTACTTC	CASSLGSGQDYEQYF
TRBV4-3	TRBJ2-1	TRBD2	-	TGCGCCAGCAGCCAAGAGCACAGCCTTGAAGCGGGAGAGACCTACAATGAGCAGTTCTTC	CASSQEHSLEAGETYNEQFF